Listed here are 17 T cell receptor beta chains from one sample, sequenced in a study of long-term antiretroviral therapy in people with HIV. A v3.0 immunoSEQ assay was performed at survey level. Sequenced by immunoSEQ multiplex PCR; TCRdb stores in-frame clones only, minus some. The sample records thousands of clones, roughly 89% being singletons. The sample here was unsorted PBMCs, taken 0.3 years before starting antiretroviral therapy. Receptor source: a man between 25 and 39 years old with HIV.

The V call is TRBV27, the J call TRBJ1-5, with TRBD1 identical over 8 bases. J gave up 4 bases and V 2 bases, and 1 base lay outside the gene matches. The CDR3 runs 14 residues. Germline lookup yields CDR1 MNHEY and CDR2 SMNVEV (reference sequence). CDR3 sequence reads: CASSLGQGNQPQHF. CDR3 in DNA: TGTGCCAGCAGTTTAGGACAGGGTAATCAGCCCCAGCATTTT.

The J gene is TRBJ2-7, the V gene TRBV13; D not resolved. The ends were cut back, 5 bases at V and 3 bases at J, with 14 bases in the middle. This CDR3 has 14 amino acids. Per the germline V gene, CDR1 is PRHDT and CDR2 is FYEKMQ (reference sequence). The CDR3 DNA reads TGTGCCAGCAGCGCAGATGGGTTAAGCTACGAGCAGTACTTC. It yields the protein CASSADGLSYEQYF.

The table lists this clone with a few counts. V and J are TRBV7-2 and TRBJ2-7, with D unclear. Germline V lookup: CDR1 SGHTA, CDR2 FQGNSA. Trimming shortened V by 2 bases and J by 2 bases, and 4 bases separated the two germline ends. The CDR3 is 12 amino acids. For the CDR3, the DNA is TGTGCCAGCAGCTTAAACCCCTACGAGCAGTACTTC. The encoded protein is CASSLNPYEQYF.

V gene TRBV10-2 combines with J gene TRBJ2-1; D unresolved. The ends were cut back, 5 bases at V and 2 bases at J, with 4 bases in the middle. The CDR3 runs to 12 residues. Germline V gene data show CDR1 as WSHSY and CDR2 as SAAADI. CDR3 residues: CASSSPYNEQFF. Here the CDR3 DNA reads TGCGCCAGCAGTTCCCCCTACAATGAGCAGTTCTTC.

The CDR3 sequence is CASSNVGANSPLHF. CDR3 coding DNA: TGCGCCAGCAGCAATGTGGGGGCTAATTCACCCCTCCACTTT. The genes are TRBV5-1 and TRBJ1-6; D perhaps matches TRBD1 (6 bases). The CDR3 has 14 residues. Germline values: CDR1 SGHRS, CDR2 YFSETQ. Trimming removed 4 bases from V and 6 bases from J, with 11 bases in between.

V and J are TRBV19 and TRBJ1-5; D is perhaps TRBD1 (6 bases). Trimming removed 6 bases at V and 5 bases at J, with 17 bases between. There are 15 residues in the CDR3. Germline V gene sequence: CDR1 LNHDA, CDR2 SQIVND (reference sequence). The CDR3 coding sequence is TGTGCCAGTAGCCGCGGCGGGACACGGGATCAGCCCCAGCATTTT. Residues: CASSRGGTRDQPQHF.

The gene calls are TRBV5-6 and TRBJ1-4; the D gene is possibly TRBD1 (5 bases). This CDR3 contains 15 residues. The V end lost 4 bases, the J end lost 8 bases, and 18 bases lay between the germline ends. Germline-derived CDR1 and CDR2 are SGHDT and YYEEEE. The CDR3 here is CASSRGSGLWEKLFF. The DNA of the CDR3 is TGTGCCAGCAGCCGCGGGTCAGGGCTGTGGGAAAAACTGTTTTTT.

This clone appeared once. This chain links TRBV10-2 with TRBJ2-1; 7 positions agree with TRBD1. In germline, CDR1 is WSHSY, CDR2 SAAADI. J lost 8 bases, V lost 9 bases, and 4 bases had no gene match. This CDR3 contains 11 residues. This CDR3 is CASMTGHEQFF. CDR3 DNA sequence: TGCGCCAGTATGACAGGGCATGAGCAGTTCTTC.

The chain is built from TRBV30 and TRBJ1-3, with D tentatively TRBD1 (5 bases). Germline CDR1 GTSNPN, CDR2 SVGIG (reference sequence). Trimming stripped 1 base from V and 0 bases from J, with 13 bases between. CDR3 length equals 16 residues. The CDR3 spells CAWSADYRSSGNTIYF. CDR3 coding DNA: TGTGCCTGGAGTGCCGACTACAGGAGCTCTGGAAACACCATATATTTT.

The gene calls are TRBV7-2 and TRBJ1-2; perhaps TRBD1 as D (5 bases). The CDR3 totals 15 residues. Deletions cut 3 bases from V and 7 bases from J, with 18 bases between. Germline V gene lookup returns CDR1 SGHTA and CDR2 FQGNSA. The CDR3 loop reads CASSLGFKGPGGYTF. The CDR3 DNA follows: TGTGCCAGCAGCTTGGGTTTTAAGGGACCGGGTGGCTACACCTTC.

The V call is TRBV7-8, the J call TRBJ1-3, with 9 positions matching TRBD1. Germline V gene data show CDR1 as SGHVS and CDR2 as FQNEAQ. The CDR3 is made up of 16 amino acids. The junction had 7 bases not matched to a gene; V was cut back by 7 bases and J by 0 bases. CDR3 bases: TGTGCCAGCACGAGAACAGGGGGCGCCTCTGGAAACACCATATATTTT. This translates into CASTRTGGASGNTIYF.

The chain employs TRBV9 and TRBJ2-1; no clear D. Germline CDR1 reads SGDLS; CDR2 reads YYNGEE. Trimming shortened V by 1 base and J by 0 bases, and 8 bases separated the two germline ends. The CDR3 contains 15 residues. The CDR3 loop reads CASSVSGSSYNEQFF. DNA for the CDR3: TGTGCCAGCAGCGTATCTGGAAGCTCCTACAATGAGCAGTTCTTC.

This clone was seen more than once but under ten times. J is TRBJ1-1 and V is TRBV10-1, with D perhaps matching TRBD1 (6 bases). Germline CDR1 is WNHNN and CDR2 is SYGVQD (reference sequence). Trimming stripped 5 bases from V and 0 bases from J, with 13 bases between. This CDR3 region has 15 residues. The CDR3 DNA follows: TGCGCCAGCAGTCTCGGGACAATGATGAACACTGAAGCTTTCTTT. Translating it yields CASSLGTMMNTEAFF.

This chain links TRBV18 with TRBJ2-7; possibly TRBD2 for D (5 bases). This CDR3 has 13 amino acids. The V end was cut by 2 bases, the J end by 1 base, with 6 bases between. CDR1 is KGHSH and CDR2 is LQKENI in the germline V gene. The CDR3 coding sequence is TGTGCCAGCTCACCAGGGAGTTCCTACGAGCAGTACTTC. It encodes CASSPGSSYEQYF.

The chain uses TRBV6-5 and TRBJ1-3; 9 bases fit TRBD1. J lost 7 bases, V lost 2 bases, and 9 bases had no gene match. The CDR3 consists of 16 residues. The V gene's germline CDR1 is MNHEY and CDR2 SVGAGI. In DNA form, the CDR3 reads TGTGCCAGCAGTTACGAAGCGACAGGGGGTTGGAACACCATATATTTT. It specifies CASSYEATGGWNTIYF.

The V gene is TRBV15, the J gene TRBJ2-5, with 7 positions matching TRBD1. Per germline, CDR1 LNHNV and CDR2 YYDKDF (reference sequence). The CDR3 is 15 amino acids. V gave up 2 bases and J gave up 2 bases; unmatched junction bases: 5. The CDR3 loop is CATSRPLGQQETQYF. The CDR3 region has the DNA TGTGCCACCAGCAGACCTTTGGGACAGCAAGAGACCCAGTACTTC.

CDR3 region: CASSPTGTGSVEQYF. CDR3 nucleotide sequence: TGTGCCAGCAGCCCCACCGGGACAGGGTCGGTCGAGCAGTACTTC. The chain is built from TRBV4-2 and TRBJ2-7; 9 positions agree with TRBD1. CDR3 length: 15 amino acids. After removal of 4 bases from V and 6 bases from J, the junction contained 10 bases not matched to a gene. From germline, CDR1 is LGHNA and CDR2 YNFKEQ.